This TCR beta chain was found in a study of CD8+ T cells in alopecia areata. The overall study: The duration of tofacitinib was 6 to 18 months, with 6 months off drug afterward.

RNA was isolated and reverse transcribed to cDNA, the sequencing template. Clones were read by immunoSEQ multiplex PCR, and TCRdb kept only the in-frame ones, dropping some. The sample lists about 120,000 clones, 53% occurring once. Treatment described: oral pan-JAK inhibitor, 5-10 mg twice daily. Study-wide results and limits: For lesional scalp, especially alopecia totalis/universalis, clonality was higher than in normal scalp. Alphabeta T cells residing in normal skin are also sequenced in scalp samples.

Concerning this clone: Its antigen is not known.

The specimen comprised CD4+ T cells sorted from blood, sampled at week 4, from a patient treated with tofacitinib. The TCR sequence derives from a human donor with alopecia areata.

As DNA, the CDR3 is TGTGCCAGCAGAGACAGGACAGGGAATGAAGTGGGATACACCTTC. Protein product: CASRDRTGNEVGYTF. The V call is TRBV6-1, the J call TRBJ1-2, with TRBD1 matching over 8 bases. CDR1 MNHNS and CDR2 SASEGT come from the germline V gene. CDR3 length: 15 residues. The ends lost 6 bases at V and 11 bases at J; junction bases unmatched: 17.